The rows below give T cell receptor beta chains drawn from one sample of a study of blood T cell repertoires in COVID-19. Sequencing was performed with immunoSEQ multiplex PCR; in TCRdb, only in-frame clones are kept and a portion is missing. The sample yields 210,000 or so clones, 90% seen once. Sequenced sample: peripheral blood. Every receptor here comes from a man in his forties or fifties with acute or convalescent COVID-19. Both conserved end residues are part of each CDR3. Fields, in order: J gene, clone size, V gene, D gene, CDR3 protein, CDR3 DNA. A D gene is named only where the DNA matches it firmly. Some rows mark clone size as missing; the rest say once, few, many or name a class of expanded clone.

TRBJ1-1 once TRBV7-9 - CASSLGNREEDTEAFF TGTGCCAGCAGCTTAGGTAACAGGGAAGAGGACACTGAAGCTTTCTTT
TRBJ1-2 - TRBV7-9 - CASSLGPGHLYGYTF TGTGCCAGCAGCTTGGGCCCGGGACACCTCTATGGCTACACCTTC
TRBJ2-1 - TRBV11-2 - CASSTRTGGKDEQFF TGTGCCAGCAGCACCCGGACCGGAGGAAAGGATGAGCAGTTCTTC
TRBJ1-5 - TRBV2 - CASSESGDQPQHF TGTGCCAGCAGTGAGTCAGGGGATCAGCCCCAGCATTTT
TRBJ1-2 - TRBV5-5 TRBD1 CASSLGTVGGYTF TGTGCCAGCAGCTTAGGGACAGTTGGTGGCTACACCTTC
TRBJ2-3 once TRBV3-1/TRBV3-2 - CASSQLPTDTQYF TGTGCCAGCAGCCAACTACCCACAGATACGCAGTATTTT
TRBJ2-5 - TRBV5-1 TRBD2 CASRERGMYQETQYF TGCGCCAGCAGAGAGCGGGGGATGTACCAAGAGACCCAGTACTTC
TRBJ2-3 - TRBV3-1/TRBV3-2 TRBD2 CASSRIAGDHTDTQYF TGTGCCAGCAGCCGTATAGCGGGGGACCACACAGATACGCAGTATTTT
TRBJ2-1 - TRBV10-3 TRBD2 CAIKGLGGDNEQFF TGTGCCATCAAGGGACTGGGGGGGGACAATGAGCAGTTCTTC
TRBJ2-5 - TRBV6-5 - CASAKPGQETQYF TGTGCCAGCGCCAAACCCGGGCAAGAGACCCAGTACTTC
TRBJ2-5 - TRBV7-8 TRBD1 CASSFGSNRGETQYF TGTGCCAGCAGCTTCGGCAGCAACAGGGGAGAGACCCAGTACTTC